The 15 T cell receptor beta chains below were found in one sample sequenced in a study of human T cells and chemical hapten exposure. TCRdb re-analysed the RACE reads in MiXCR, keeping a single row per CDR3 protein. The data contain over 85,000 distinct CDR3 sequences, roughly a tenth of them singletons. Time point: patch test 2, 6 weeks after DPC sensitization. Regarding treatment: therapeutic diphenylcyclopropenone sensitization with weekly scalp DPC. This sample comprised whole blood, obtained in connection with sensitization to the hapten diphenylcyclopropenone (DPC). The receptor source for this set is a woman aged 40 to 49 with alopecia areata. Some clones in this sample may be carry-over from other donors' samples.

This clonotype appeared many times. V usage is TRBV7-9 and J usage is TRBJ2-3; D ambiguous. The V end was cut by 4 bases, the J end by 0 bases, with 11 bases between. Germline assignment: CDR1 SEHNR and CDR2 FQNEAQ (reference sequence). The CDR3 loop spans 15 amino acids. The CDR3 nucleotides read TGTGCCAGCAGCTACCGGGCCTCCAGCACAGATACGCAGTATTTT. The encoded protein is CASSYRASSTDTQYF.

The chain recombines TRBV11-3 with TRBJ2-1; 7 positions match TRBD2. This CDR3 contains 15 residues. Germline loops: CDR1 SGHNT, CDR2 YENEEA. V gave up 1 base and J gave up 10 bases; unmatched junction bases: 10. The CDR3: CASSLVGGSAGEQFF. CDR3 in DNA: TGTGCCAGCAGCTTAGTTGGCGGGAGTGCGGGGGAGCAGTTCTTC.

Many counts were recorded for this clonotype. V usage is TRBV6-1 and J usage is TRBJ1-5; no reliable D call. The V end lost 7 bases, the J end lost 2 bases, and 6 bases lay between the germline ends. The CDR3 consists of 12 residues. In germline, CDR1 is MNHNS, CDR2 SASEGT. As DNA, the CDR3 is TGTGCCAGCATGCCAGGCAATCAGCCCCAGCATTTT. Translation gives CASMPGNQPQHF.

This sequence joins TRBV18 and TRBJ2-7; 10 bases line up with TRBD2. CDR1 and CDR2 from the germline V gene are KGHSH and LQKENI. The CDR3 runs 15 residues. With V trimmed by 3 bases and J by 4 bases, 6 bases remained unmatched. CDR3 region: CASSPETSGRYEQYF. The CDR3 coding sequence is TGTGCCAGCTCACCGGAGACTAGCGGGCGATACGAGCAGTACTTC.

This clonotype was detected only a few times. The chain carries TRBV29-1 and TRBJ1-1; D gene ambiguous. The CDR3 runs 12 residues. Between the trimmed V and J ends, which lost 2 bases and 6 bases, there was a span of 10 bases. Germline loops: CDR1 SQVTM, CDR2 ANQGSEA. The CDR3 sequence: CSVERSRAEAFF. CDR3 coding DNA: TGCAGCGTTGAAAGGTCGAGAGCTGAAGCTTTCTTT.

This clonotype was seen at least ten times. The gene calls are TRBV4-1 and TRBJ2-3; weak D call: TRBD1 (5 bases). The germline V gene encodes CDR1 MGHRA and CDR2 YSYEKL. The V end was cut by 0 bases, the J end by 2 bases, with 12 bases between. The CDR3 has 16 residues. The CDR3 spells CASSQDRGRNTDTQYF. CDR3 in DNA: TGCGCCAGCAGCCAAGATAGGGGCAGAAACACAGATACGCAGTATTTT.

In this sample, this clonotype turned up many times. The chain is built from TRBV14 and TRBJ2-1; D possibly matches TRBD1 or TRBD2 (6 bases each). The CDR3 consists of 15 residues. Germline CDR1 reads SGHDN; CDR2 reads FVKESK. With 2 bases removed from V and 7 bases from J, the gap between germline ends came to 15 bases. CDR3 nucleotide sequence: TGTGCCAGCAGCCAAAATTGGGGGGCTGGAAATGAGCAGTTCTTC. The encoded protein is CASSQNWGAGNEQFF.

About this clonotype itself: A read error may produce the germline difference seen at one junction end. This chain connects TRBV7-2 to TRBJ2-3; D ambiguous. CDR1 SGHTA and CDR2 FQGNSA come from the germline V gene. The CDR3 covers 12 residues. CDR3 loop: CASSGYGDSQYF. CDR3 nucleotide sequence: TGTGCCAGCAGCGGGTATGGAGATTCGCAGTATTTT.

The chain couples TRBV20-1 to TRBJ1-1; 8 nucleotides align to TRBD1. Germline V gene data show CDR1 as DFQATT and CDR2 as SNEGSKA (reference sequence). The CDR3 has 13 amino acids. V was pared by 4 bases and J by 4 bases, with 5 bases of the junction left unmatched. CDR3 coding DNA: TGCAGTGCTACAGGGGGCGCGGGCACTGAAGCTTTCTTT. Protein: CSATGGAGTEAFF.

In this sample, this clonotype turned up many times. V gene TRBV30 combines with J gene TRBJ1-6; possibly TRBD1 for D (5 bases). The CDR3 is 15 amino acids. Germline assignment: CDR1 GTSNPN and CDR2 SVGIG (reference sequence). The ends were cut back, 0 bases at V and 7 bases at J, with 13 bases in the middle. The CDR3 spells CAWSVWGLPNSPLHF. CDR3 DNA: TGTGCCTGGAGTGTATGGGGGTTACCGAATTCACCCCTCCACTTT. Together with reference TRBV30 and TRBJ1-6, the CDR3 gives the full variable domain: SQTIHQWPATLVQPVGSPLSLECTVEGTSNPNLYWYRQAAGRGLQLLFYSVGIGQISSEVPQNLSASRPQDRQFILSSKKLLLSDSGFYLCAWSVWGLPNSPLHFGNGTRLTVT.

This clonotype occurred a few times. The junction departs from the called germline gene at one end, perhaps through a read error. The chain joins TRBV7-7 to TRBJ2-7; perhaps TRBD2 as D (5 bases). The CDR3 spans 15 residues. CDR1 is SSHAT and CDR2 is FNYEAQ in the germline V gene (reference sequence). CDR3 DNA: TGTGCTAGCAGCTCAATTATGACGGGGTGGTACGAGCAGTACTTC. Amino acids: CASSSIMTGWYEQYF.

This clonotype has more than one count but fewer than ten. This chain uses TRBV20-1 with TRBJ1-4, with 7 bases identical to TRBD1. The CDR3 consists of 13 residues. Trimming cost V 5 bases and J 6 bases; bases outside gene matches: 6. Per the germline V gene, CDR1 is DFQATT and CDR2 is SNEGSKA (reference sequence). The CDR3 coding sequence is TGCAGTGCTTCGACAGGGTCGGATGAAAAACTGTTTTTT. Protein product: CSASTGSDEKLFF.

This clonotype was counted many times. The V and J genes are TRBV12-3 or TRBV12-4 and TRBJ2-4; TRBD1 or TRBD2 may be the D gene (6 bases each). CDR3 length: 17 amino acids. Between the trimmed V and J ends, which lost 6 bases and 0 bases, there was a span of 18 bases. The CDR3 here is CASSPGGQHLAKNIQYF. Here the CDR3 DNA reads TGTGCCAGCAGCCCCGGGGGCCAGCATCTAGCCAAAAACATTCAGTACTTC.

This clonotype was seen repeatedly, ten times or more. The chain joins TRBV20-1 to TRBJ2-5; possibly TRBD1 or TRBD2 for D (5 bases each). This CDR3 is built from 14 residues. The V end was cut by 3 bases, the J end by 0 bases, with 11 bases between. Germline CDR1 reads DFQATT; CDR2 reads SNEGSKA (reference sequence). CDR3 amino acids: CSARIWGHQETQYF. The DNA for the CDR3 is TGCAGTGCTAGGATCTGGGGACACCAAGAGACCCAGTACTTC.

The V and J genes are TRBV2 and TRBJ1-2, with D hard to call. Germline CDR1 is SNHLY and CDR2 is FYNNEI. V dropped 6 bases and J dropped 0 bases, with 11 bases sitting between them. The CDR3 covers 14 residues. The DNA for the CDR3 is TGTGCCAGCAGAATCGGACCTTCTAACTATGGCTACACCTTC. It is translated as CASRIGPSNYGYTF.